This T cell receptor beta chain was sequenced in a study of T cell responses to AZD1222 COVID-19 vaccine. The assay was immunoSEQ multiplex PCR, and TCRdb's table has in-frame clones only and misses some. The table shows about 130,000 clones, with under 95% occurring only once. The V gene lost 3 bases and the J gene lost 4 bases, with 13 bases spanning the gap. Germline CDR1 LGHDT, CDR2 YNNKEL (reference sequence). The length of the CDR3 is 15 residues. The input for sequencing was peripheral blood, taken on day 0 of AZD1222 vaccination. The TCR originated in an adult in good health. The V call is TRBV3-1 (or the pseudogene TRBV3-2), the J call TRBJ2-1, with D possibly matching TRBD1 (6 bases). The CDR3 DNA reads as TGTGCCAGCAGCCAGTGGGGCAGGGGATACAATGAGCAGTTCTTC. Translated: CASSQWGRGYNEQFF.